A single sample is the source of the 22 T cell receptor beta chains below, sequenced in a study of blood T cells in healthy people across ages. With a J-beta primer mix and a sample-barcoded 5' primer, a second PCR ran about 6 to 11 cycles. Each CDR3 protein is one row after TCRdb ran MiXCR on the 5' RACE reads. Among over 950,000 distinct CDR3 sequences, 51% were seen once, and the ten largest hold around 21%. The specimen was blood. Source of these receptors: a woman aged 55-69 years in good health.

The chain uses TRBV28 and TRBJ2-3, with D possibly TRBD1 on 6 matching bases. The CDR3 runs to 23 residues. The germline V and J ends were trimmed by 5 bases and 2 bases, with 38 bases remaining between them. Germline assignment: CDR1 MDHEN and CDR2 SYDVKM. The CDR3 region is CASSVQSSWTEDIIPDNTDTQYF. CDR3 nucleotide sequence: TGTGCCAGCAGTGTCCAGTCATCGTGGACAGAGGACATAATTCCCGACAACACAGATACGCAGTATTTT.

The chain employs TRBV20-1 and TRBJ2-7; 10 positions match TRBD2. The junction had 20 bases not matched to a gene; V was cut back by 0 bases and J by 9 bases. The germline V gene encodes CDR1 DFQATT and CDR2 SNEGSKA (reference sequence). This CDR3 comprises 18 residues. The chain's CDR3 is CSARDGQGSLAGVFAQYF. CDR3 DNA sequence: TGCAGTGCTAGAGATGGTCAGGGTAGCCTAGCGGGAGTGTTTGCGCAGTACTTC.

This clonotype was seen a single time. This sequence joins TRBV5-6 and TRBJ2-5, with 7 bases fitting TRBD2. This CDR3 contains 15 residues. CDR1 is SGHDT, CDR2 YYEEEE, per germline. V was clipped by 3 bases and J by 3 bases; unmatched bases: 8. CDR3 DNA: TGTGCCAGCAGCTGGGCAGGGCTAGCGGAAGAGACCCAGTACTTC. Translation: CASSWAGLAEETQYF.

The J gene is TRBJ2-5, the V gene TRBV11-1; perhaps TRBD2 as D (5 bases). CDR3 length: 15 residues. CDR1 SGHAT and CDR2 FQDESV come from the germline V gene (reference sequence). The V gene lost 2 bases and the J gene lost 4 bases, with 14 bases spanning the gap. CDR3 in DNA: TGTGCCAGCAGCTTATATACTTTCGGAGGAGAGACCCAGTACTTC. Protein product: CASSLYTFGGETQYF.

The CDR3 DNA sequence: TGCAGTGCTAGTGGGGCCGGGGCTAGCGGGTACAATGAGCAGTTCTTC. It translates to CSASGAGASGYNEQFF. The chain recombines TRBV20-1 with TRBJ2-1; TRBD2 agrees at 8 bases. The CDR3 spans 16 residues. Trimming at V came to 3 bases and at J to 4 bases, leaving 11 bases not matched to a gene. From germline, CDR1 is DFQATT and CDR2 SNEGSKA (reference sequence).

The rearrangement uses TRBV7-9 and TRBJ2-4; maybe TRBD2 (6 bases). CDR3 length: 19 amino acids. Trimming took 3 bases from V and 4 from J, leaving 25 bases between them. Looked up from germline, CDR1 is SEHNR and CDR2 is FQNEAQ (reference sequence). The CDR3 loop reads CASSLPTGTWGSPKNIQYF. The CDR3, as DNA: TGTGCCAGCAGCTTGCCAACCGGGACTTGGGGGAGCCCGAAAAACATTCAGTACTTC. The whole variable domain, filled in from reference TRBV7-9 and TRBJ2-4, reads DTGVSQNPRHKITKRGQNVTFRCDPISEHNRLYWYRQTLGQGPEFLTYFQNEAQLEKSRLLSDRFSAERPKGSFSTLEIQRTEQGDSAMYLCASSLPTGTWGSPKNIQYFGAGTRLSVL.

The rearrangement joins TRBV28 to TRBJ2-7, with D tentatively TRBD1 (7 bases). V lost 6 bases and J 2 bases, leaving 17 bases between the germline ends. The CDR3 sequence is 15 residues long. Germline values: CDR1 MDHEN, CDR2 SYDVKM. CDR3 residues: CASSQGGGVAYEQYF. CDR3 nucleotides: TGTGCCAGCAGCCAAGGGGGCGGGGTCGCCTACGAGCAGTACTTC.

This chain connects TRBV14 to TRBJ1-6; D is possibly TRBD1 (5 bases). Trimming removed 0 bases at V and 10 bases at J, with 16 bases between. This CDR3 region has 16 residues. Germline assignment: CDR1 SGHDN and CDR2 FVKESK. CDR3 sequence (DNA): TGTGCCAGCAGCCAAGATGGGGGACCACGAGGCTCACCCCTCCACTTT. This gives the protein CASSQDGGPRGSPLHF.

This clonotype turned up a few times. This rearrangement joins TRBV29-1 to TRBJ2-7; maybe TRBD1 (5 bases). The germline gives CDR1 SQVTM, CDR2 ANQGSEA. Trimming pared 7 bases from V and 6 bases from J, leaving 13 bases between. The CDR3 sequence is 11 residues long. CDR3 coding DNA: TGCAGCGGAGGACAAACGGGCGAGCAGTACTTC. Translated: CSGGQTGEQYF.

The chain combines TRBV3-1 with TRBJ2-1; 12 bases match TRBD2. The trim removed 4 bases at V and 3 bases at J, leaving 7 bases unmatched. Germline V gene data show CDR1 as LGHDT and CDR2 as YNNKEL (reference sequence). The CDR3 runs 17 residues. This CDR3 reads CASSPRTSGKFYNEQFF. The CDR3 coding sequence is TGTGCCAGCAGCCCGCGGACTAGCGGGAAATTCTACAATGAGCAGTTCTTC.

This clonotype appeared a single time. The chain is built from TRBV28 and TRBJ2-7; maybe TRBD1 (5 bases). The end of the DNA fits TRBJ2-5 better, so the J call may be wrong. Germline V gene lookup returns CDR1 MDHEN and CDR2 SYDVKM. The CDR3 is 15 amino acids. CDR3 in DNA: TGTGCCAGCAGTTTATTAGGGGTGGTAGTGGAGACCCAGTACTTC. Residues: CASSLLGVVVETQYF.

The rearrangement uses TRBV10-2 and TRBJ2-1; TRBD2 matches at 8 bases. Per germline, CDR1 WSHSY and CDR2 SAAADI. J lost 8 bases, V lost 2 bases, and 8 bases had no gene match. CDR3 length: 15 residues. CDR3 sequence: CASSERVAGPYEQFF. CDR3 nucleotide sequence: TGCGCCAGCAGTGAGAGGGTAGCGGGACCCTATGAGCAGTTCTTC.

V usage is TRBV20-1 and J usage is TRBJ2-6; D possibly uses TRBD1 or TRBD2 (5 bases each). The V gene's germline CDR1 is DFQATT and CDR2 SNEGSKA (reference sequence). The CDR3 runs to 15 residues. V lost 6 bases and J 1 base, leaving 13 bases between the germline ends. The CDR3 is CSAGTSFSGANVLTF. The CDR3 DNA follows: TGCAGTGCAGGGACCTCCTTTTCTGGGGCCAACGTCCTGACTTTC.

This clonotype showed up just a few times. The gene calls are TRBV3-1 and TRBJ1-1, with unresolved D. The CDR3 is made up of 15 amino acids. Trimming left V 1 base short and J 0 bases short, with 9 bases between. CDR1 is LGHDT and CDR2 is YNNKEL in the germline V gene (reference sequence). The DNA of the CDR3 is TGTGCCAGCAGCCAAGTTCCGGGTTTGAACACTGAAGCTTTCTTT. Translating gives CASSQVPGLNTEAFF.

This clonotype was seen only a few times. The gene calls are TRBV9 and TRBJ2-7; 9 nucleotides agree with TRBD2. The CDR3 extends over 15 amino acids. Germline CDR1 reads SGDLS; CDR2 reads YYNGEE. Unmatched junction bases numbered 9, after V lost 5 bases and J lost 3 bases. This CDR3 is CASSPAGTSSYEQYF. The CDR3 bases are TGTGCCAGCAGTCCAGCAGGGACTAGCAGCTACGAGCAGTACTTC.

This clonotype was found once. The chain recombines TRBV6-1 with TRBJ1-2, with D uncertain. Trimming took 8 bases from V and 5 from J, leaving 15 bases between them. Germline CDR1 and CDR2: MNHNS and SASEGT. The CDR3 runs 13 residues. The CDR3 DNA reads as TGTGCCAGCTCCGCCGGAGGGCTTTATGGCTACACCTTC. As protein: CASSAGGLYGYTF.

This clonotype showed up just once. The rearrangement links TRBV2 to TRBJ2-1; TRBD2 matches 10 bases. Unmatched junction bases numbered 3, after V lost 1 base and J lost 3 bases. Germline CDR1 and CDR2: SNHLY and FYNNEI. The CDR3 has 16 amino acids. Here the CDR3 DNA reads TGTGCCAGCAGTGAAGAAGGACTAGCGGACTACAATGAGCAGTTCTTC. Translated, it gives CASSEEGLADYNEQFF.

The table lists this clonotype with a few counts. The chain employs TRBV4-3 and TRBJ2-1, with D perhaps TRBD1 (6 bases). Germline assignment: CDR1 LGHNA and CDR2 YSLEER. This CDR3 comprises 16 residues. The ends were cut back, 4 bases at V and 0 bases at J, with 13 bases in the middle. CDR3: CASSREGTPSYNEQFF. CDR3 DNA sequence: TGCGCCAGCAGCCGGGAAGGGACACCCTCCTACAATGAGCAGTTCTTC.

This clonotype occurred a few times. The chain recombines TRBV3-1 with TRBJ1-6; weak D call: TRBD1 (5 bases). V lost 3 bases to trimming and J lost 7 bases, with 7 bases between them. CDR1 and CDR2 from the germline V gene are LGHDT and YNNKEL (reference sequence). The CDR3 covers 13 residues. The CDR3 is CASSQGRNSPLHF. CDR3 bases: TGTGCCAGCAGCCAGGGGCGGAATTCACCCCTCCACTTT.

This clonotype was counted a few times. The chain links TRBV27 to TRBJ2-7, with TRBD2 matching 11 bases. The DNA end is more similar to TRBJ2-1, so the J call may be wrong. This CDR3 has 15 amino acids. In germline, CDR1 is MNHEY, CDR2 SMNVEV (reference sequence). The CDR3 DNA is TGTGCCAGCAGCTTAGCGGGAGGGGGCCACAATGAGCAGTTCTTC. Protein sequence: CASSLAGGGHNEQFF.

This chain joins TRBV21-1 and TRBJ2-5; no check of the table's D call, TRBD1, against the DNA was made. The tail of the sequence fits TRBJ2-7 better, so the J call may be wrong. TRBV21-1 is a pseudogene segment. This CDR3 is built from 15 residues. The CDR3 spells CASSNPGQGFDEQYF. The CDR3 nucleotides read TGTGCCAGCAGCAACCCCGGACAGGGATTCGACGAGCAGTACTTC.

Only a few counts were recorded for this clonotype. The chain uses TRBV20-1 and TRBJ1-4; 8 bases match TRBD1. V shed 2 bases, J shed 11 bases, and the junction held 10 bases outside the gene matches. Germline V gene data show CDR1 as DFQATT and CDR2 as SNEGSKA (reference sequence). The CDR3 loop spans 14 amino acids. The CDR3 DNA reads as TGCAGTGCTAGATGGACAGGGCCATTTGACAAACTGTTTTTT. Its translation: CSARWTGPFDKLFF.